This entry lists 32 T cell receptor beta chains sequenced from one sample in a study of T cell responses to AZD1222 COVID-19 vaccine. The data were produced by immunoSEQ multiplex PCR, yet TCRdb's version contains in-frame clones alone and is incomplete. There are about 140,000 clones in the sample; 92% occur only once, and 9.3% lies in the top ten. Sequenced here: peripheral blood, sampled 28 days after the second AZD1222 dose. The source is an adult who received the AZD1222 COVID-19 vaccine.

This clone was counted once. This CDR3 is CASSTRTSGSSAYNEQFF. CDR3 coding DNA: TGTGCCAGTAGTACCCGGACTAGCGGGAGTTCGGCCTACAATGAGCAGTTCTTC. The J gene is TRBJ2-1, the V gene TRBV19; the match to TRBD2 covers 13 bases. Germline assignment: CDR1 LNHDA and CDR2 SQIVND (reference sequence). V was pared by 4 bases and J by 2 bases, with 8 bases of the junction left unmatched. This CDR3 has 18 residues.

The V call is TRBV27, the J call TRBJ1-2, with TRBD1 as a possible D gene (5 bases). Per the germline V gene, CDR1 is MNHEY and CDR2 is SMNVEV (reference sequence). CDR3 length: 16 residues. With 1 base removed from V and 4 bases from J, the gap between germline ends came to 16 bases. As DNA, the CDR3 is TGTGCCAGCAGTTTATGGGGGACGACGTCAGCCTATGGCTACACCTTC. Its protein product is CASSLWGTTSAYGYTF.

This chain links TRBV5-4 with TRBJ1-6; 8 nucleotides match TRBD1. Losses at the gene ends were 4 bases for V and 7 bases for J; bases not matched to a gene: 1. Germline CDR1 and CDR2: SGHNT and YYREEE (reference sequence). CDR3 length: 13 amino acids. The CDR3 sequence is CASSRQGNSPLHF. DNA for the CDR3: TGTGCCAGCAGCCGACAGGGGAATTCACCCCTCCACTTT. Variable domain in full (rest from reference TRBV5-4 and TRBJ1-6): ETGVTQSPTHLIKTRGQQVTLRCSSQSGHNTVSWYQQALGQGPQFIFQYYREEENGRGNFPPRFSGLQFPNYSSELNVNALELDDSALYLCASSRQGNSPLHFGNGTRLTVT.

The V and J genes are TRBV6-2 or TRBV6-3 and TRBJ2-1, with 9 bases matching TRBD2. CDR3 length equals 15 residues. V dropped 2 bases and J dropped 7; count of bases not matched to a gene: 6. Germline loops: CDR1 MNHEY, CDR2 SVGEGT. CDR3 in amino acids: CASSYRTSVGNEQFF. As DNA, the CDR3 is TGTGCCAGCAGTTACAGGACTAGCGTGGGGAATGAGCAGTTCTTC.

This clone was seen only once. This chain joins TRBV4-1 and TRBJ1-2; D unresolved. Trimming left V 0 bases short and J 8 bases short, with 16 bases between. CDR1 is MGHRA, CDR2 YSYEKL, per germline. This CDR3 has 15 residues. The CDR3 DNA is TGCGCCAGCAGCCAAGAGGTGGGCCAAACGGGCGGCTACACCTTC. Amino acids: CASSQEVGQTGGYTF.

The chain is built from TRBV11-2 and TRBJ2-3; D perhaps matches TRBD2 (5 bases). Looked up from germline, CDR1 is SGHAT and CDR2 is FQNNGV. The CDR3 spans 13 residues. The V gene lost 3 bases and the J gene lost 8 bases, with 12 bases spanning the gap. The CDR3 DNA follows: TGTGCCAGCAGCTTGGAGGCTACGGGTACGCAGTATTTT. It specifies CASSLEATGTQYF.

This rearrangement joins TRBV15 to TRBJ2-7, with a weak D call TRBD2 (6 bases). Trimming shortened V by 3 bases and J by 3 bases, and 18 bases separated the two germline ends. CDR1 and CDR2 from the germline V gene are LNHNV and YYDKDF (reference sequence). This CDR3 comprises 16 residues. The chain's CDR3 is CATSSPPTGGNYEQYF. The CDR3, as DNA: TGTGCCACCAGCAGCCCGCCCACTGGCGGGAACTACGAGCAGTACTTC. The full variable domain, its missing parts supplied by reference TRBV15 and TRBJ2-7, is DAMVIQNPRYQVTQFGKPVTLSCSQTLNHNVMYWYQQKSSQAPKLLFHYYDKDFNNEADTPDNFQSRRPNTSFCFLDIRSPGLGDTAMYLCATSSPPTGGNYEQYFGPGTRLTVT.

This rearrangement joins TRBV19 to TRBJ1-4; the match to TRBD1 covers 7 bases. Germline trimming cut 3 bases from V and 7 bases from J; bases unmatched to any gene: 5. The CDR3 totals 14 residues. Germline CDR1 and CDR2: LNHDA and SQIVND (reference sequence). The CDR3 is CASSITGAGEKLFF. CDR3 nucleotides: TGTGCCAGTAGTATTACAGGGGCCGGTGAAAAACTGTTTTTT.

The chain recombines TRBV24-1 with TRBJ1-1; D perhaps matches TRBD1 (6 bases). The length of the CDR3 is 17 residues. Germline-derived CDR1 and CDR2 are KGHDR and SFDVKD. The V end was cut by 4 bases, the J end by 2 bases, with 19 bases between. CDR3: CATSENPGEKENTEAFF. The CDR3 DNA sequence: TGTGCCACCAGTGAGAACCCAGGGGAGAAGGAAAACACTGAAGCTTTCTTT.

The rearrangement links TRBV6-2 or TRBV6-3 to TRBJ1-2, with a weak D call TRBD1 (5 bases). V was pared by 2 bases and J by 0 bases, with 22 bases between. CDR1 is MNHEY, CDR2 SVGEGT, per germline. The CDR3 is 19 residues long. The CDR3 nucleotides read TGTGCCAGCAGTTACACGAGCGGGGGGAATAGGTCCCCTAACTATGGCTACACCTTC. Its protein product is CASSYTSGGNRSPNYGYTF.

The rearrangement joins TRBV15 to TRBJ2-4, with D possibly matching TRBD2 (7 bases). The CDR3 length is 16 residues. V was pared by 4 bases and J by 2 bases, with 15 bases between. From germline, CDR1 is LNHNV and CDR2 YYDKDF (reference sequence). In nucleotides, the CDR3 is TGTGCCACCAGCACCCGAGGGGGGGATACCAAAAACATTCAGTACTTC. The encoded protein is CATSTRGGDTKNIQYF.

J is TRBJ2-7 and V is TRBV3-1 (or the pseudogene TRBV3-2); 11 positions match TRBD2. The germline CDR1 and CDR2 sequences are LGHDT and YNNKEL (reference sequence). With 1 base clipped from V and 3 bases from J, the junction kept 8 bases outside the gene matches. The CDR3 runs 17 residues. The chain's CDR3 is CASSQGTSGRAHYEQYF. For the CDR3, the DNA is TGTGCCAGCAGCCAAGGAACTAGCGGGAGAGCCCACTACGAGCAGTACTTC.

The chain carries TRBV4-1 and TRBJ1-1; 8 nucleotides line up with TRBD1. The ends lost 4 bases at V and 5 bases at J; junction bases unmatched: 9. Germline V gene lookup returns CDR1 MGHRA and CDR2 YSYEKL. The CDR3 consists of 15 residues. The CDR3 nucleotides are TGCGCCAGCAGCCTTCACCAGGGGGCGCAAACTGAAGCTTTCTTT. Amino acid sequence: CASSLHQGAQTEAFF.

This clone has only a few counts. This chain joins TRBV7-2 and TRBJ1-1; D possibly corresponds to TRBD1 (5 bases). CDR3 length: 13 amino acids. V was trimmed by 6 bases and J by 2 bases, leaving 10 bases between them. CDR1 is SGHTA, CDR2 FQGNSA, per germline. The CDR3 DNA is TGTGCCAGCAGTTCGGGACGCAACACTGAAGCTTTCTTT. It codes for CASSSGRNTEAFF.

CDR3 amino acids: CASSFGRDRTDTQYF. As DNA, the CDR3 is TGCGCCAGCAGCTTCGGGAGGGATCGCACAGATACGCAGTATTTT. This rearrangement joins TRBV5-1 to TRBJ2-3; TRBD2 aligns across 8 bases. CDR3 size: 15 residues. Germline V gene data show CDR1 as SGHRS and CDR2 as YFSETQ. V shed 2 bases and J 1 base; nucleotides not matched to a gene: 3.

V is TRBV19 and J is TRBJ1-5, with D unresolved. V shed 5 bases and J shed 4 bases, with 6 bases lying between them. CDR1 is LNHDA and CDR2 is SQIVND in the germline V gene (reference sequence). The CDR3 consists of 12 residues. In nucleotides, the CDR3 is TGTGCCAGTAGTCCGTGGAATCAGCCCCAGCATTTT. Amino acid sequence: CASSPWNQPQHF.

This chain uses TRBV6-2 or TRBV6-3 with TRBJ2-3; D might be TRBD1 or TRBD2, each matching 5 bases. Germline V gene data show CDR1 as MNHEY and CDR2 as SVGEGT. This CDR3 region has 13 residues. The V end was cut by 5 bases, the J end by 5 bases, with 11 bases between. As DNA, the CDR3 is TGTGCCAGCAGTCGGGGCCGGGGAGATACGCAGTATTTT. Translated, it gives CASSRGRGDTQYF.

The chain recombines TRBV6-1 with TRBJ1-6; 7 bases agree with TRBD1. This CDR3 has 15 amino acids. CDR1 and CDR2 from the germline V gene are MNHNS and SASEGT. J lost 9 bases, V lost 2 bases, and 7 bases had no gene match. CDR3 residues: CASSEIRGGTSPLHF. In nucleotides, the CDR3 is TGTGCCAGCAGTGAAATCAGGGGGGGCACTTCACCCCTCCACTTT.

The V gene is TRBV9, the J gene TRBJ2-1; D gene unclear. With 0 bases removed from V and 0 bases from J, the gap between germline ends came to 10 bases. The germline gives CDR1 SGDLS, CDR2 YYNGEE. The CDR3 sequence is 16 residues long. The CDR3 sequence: CASSVVPMSSYNEQFF. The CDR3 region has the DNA TGTGCCAGCAGCGTAGTCCCCATGAGCTCCTACAATGAGCAGTTCTTC.

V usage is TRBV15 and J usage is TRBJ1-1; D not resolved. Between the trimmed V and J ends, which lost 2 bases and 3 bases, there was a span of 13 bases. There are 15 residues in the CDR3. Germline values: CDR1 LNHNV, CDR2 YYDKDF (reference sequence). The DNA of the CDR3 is TGTGCCACCAGCAGATCCCCACTCGGGGACACTGAAGCTTTCTTT. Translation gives CATSRSPLGDTEAFF.

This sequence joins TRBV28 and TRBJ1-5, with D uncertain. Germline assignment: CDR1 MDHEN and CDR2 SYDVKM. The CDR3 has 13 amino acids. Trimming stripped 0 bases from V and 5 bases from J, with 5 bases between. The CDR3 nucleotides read TGTGCCAGCAGTTTATGGACCTATCAGCCCCAGCATTTT. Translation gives CASSLWTYQPQHF.

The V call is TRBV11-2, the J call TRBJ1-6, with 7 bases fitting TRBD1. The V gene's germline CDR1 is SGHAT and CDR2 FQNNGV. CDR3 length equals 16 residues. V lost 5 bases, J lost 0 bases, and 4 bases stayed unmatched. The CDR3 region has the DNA TGTGCCAGCAGCACTAGGGACAGCTCCTATAATTCACCCCTCCACTTT. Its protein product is CASSTRDSSYNSPLHF.

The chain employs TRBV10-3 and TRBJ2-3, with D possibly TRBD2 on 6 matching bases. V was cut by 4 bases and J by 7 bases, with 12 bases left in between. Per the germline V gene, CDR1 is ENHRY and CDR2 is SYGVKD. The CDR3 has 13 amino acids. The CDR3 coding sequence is TGTGCCATCAGTGGGCGGGACCTCAATACGCAGTATTTT. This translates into CAISGRDLNTQYF.

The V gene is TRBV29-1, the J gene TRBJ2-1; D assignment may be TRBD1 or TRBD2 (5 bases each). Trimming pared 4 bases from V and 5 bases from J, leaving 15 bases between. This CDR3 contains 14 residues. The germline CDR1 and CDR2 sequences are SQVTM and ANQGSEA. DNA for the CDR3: TGCAGCGTTGGGGGGAGTATCAACAACAATGAGCAGTTCTTC. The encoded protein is CSVGGSINNNEQFF.

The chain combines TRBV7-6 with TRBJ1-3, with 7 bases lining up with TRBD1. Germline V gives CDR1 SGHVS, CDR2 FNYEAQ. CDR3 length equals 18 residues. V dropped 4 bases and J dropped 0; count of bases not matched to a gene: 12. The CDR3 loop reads CASSSRQGLDHSGNTIYF. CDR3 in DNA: TGTGCCAGCAGCTCGCGACAGGGTTTGGACCACTCTGGAAACACCATATATTTT.

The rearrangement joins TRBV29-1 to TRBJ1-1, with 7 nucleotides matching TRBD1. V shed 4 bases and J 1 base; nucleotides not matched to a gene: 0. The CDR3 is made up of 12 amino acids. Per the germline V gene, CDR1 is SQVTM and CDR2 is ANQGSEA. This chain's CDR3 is CSVGDRNTEAFF. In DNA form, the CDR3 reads TGCAGCGTTGGGGACAGGAACACTGAAGCTTTCTTT. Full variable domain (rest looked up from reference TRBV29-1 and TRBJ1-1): SAVISQKPSRDICQRGTSLTIQCQVDSQVTMMFWYRQQPGQSLTLIATANQGSEATYESGFVIDKFPISRPNLTFSTLTVSNMSPEDSSIYLCSVGDRNTEAFFGQGTRLTVV.

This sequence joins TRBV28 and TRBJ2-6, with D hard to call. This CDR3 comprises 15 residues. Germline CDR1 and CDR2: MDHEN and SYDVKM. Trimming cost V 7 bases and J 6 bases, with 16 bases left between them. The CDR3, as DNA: TGTGCCAGCATATCCAGTGGCGCCGAGGCCAACGTCCTGACTTTC. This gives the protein CASISSGAEANVLTF.

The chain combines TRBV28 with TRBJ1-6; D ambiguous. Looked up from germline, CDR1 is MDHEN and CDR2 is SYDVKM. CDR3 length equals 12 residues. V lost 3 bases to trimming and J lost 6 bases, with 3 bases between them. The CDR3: CASSFANSPLHF. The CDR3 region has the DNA TGTGCCAGCAGTTTTGCTAATTCACCCCTCCACTTT.

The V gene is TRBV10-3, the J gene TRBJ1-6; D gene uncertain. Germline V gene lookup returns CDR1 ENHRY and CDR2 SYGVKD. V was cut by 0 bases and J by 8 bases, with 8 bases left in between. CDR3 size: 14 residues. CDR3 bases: TGTGCCATCAGTGAGTCGGTTAGGGATTCACCCCTCCACTTT. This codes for CAISESVRDSPLHF.

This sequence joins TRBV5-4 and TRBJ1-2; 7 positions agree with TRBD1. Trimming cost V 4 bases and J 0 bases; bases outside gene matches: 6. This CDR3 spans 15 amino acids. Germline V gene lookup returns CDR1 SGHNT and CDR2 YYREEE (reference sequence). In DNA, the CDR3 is TGTGCCAGCAGCCCGGGACAGCAACCTAACTATGGCTACACCTTC. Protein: CASSPGQQPNYGYTF.

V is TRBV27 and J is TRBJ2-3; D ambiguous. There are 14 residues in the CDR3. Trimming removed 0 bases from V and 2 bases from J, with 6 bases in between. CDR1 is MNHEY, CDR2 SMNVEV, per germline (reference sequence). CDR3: CASSLSRATDTQYF. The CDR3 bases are TGTGCCAGCAGTTTATCTAGAGCCACAGATACGCAGTATTTT.

The CDR3: CASSEVGGSSYNSPLHF. The DNA for the CDR3 is TGTGCCAGCAGTGAAGTAGGGGGGAGCTCCTATAATTCACCCCTCCACTTT. The chain couples TRBV6-1 to TRBJ1-6; D is perhaps TRBD1 (6 bases). Per the germline V gene, CDR1 is MNHNS and CDR2 is SASEGT. V lost 1 base, J lost 0 bases, and 10 bases lay in between. This CDR3 spans 17 amino acids.